The rows below give T cell receptor beta chains drawn from one sample of a study of response to subunit inactivated influenza vaccine. MiXCR, run by TCRdb on the RT-PCR reads, gives a single entry per CDR3 protein. The data hold under 750,000 distinct CDR3 sequences, with 10% to 15% observed a single time. Material: PBMCs from blood, obtained on the day of vaccination. The receptors here all came from a man aged 45 to 65 who received an inactivated influenza vaccine. Both conserved end residues are part of each CDR3. The order of the fields is D gene, J gene, V gene, clone size, CDR3 DNA, CDR3 protein. The D gene is left open where the match is weak. Clone size is given for some rows only: seen once, a few or many times, or a class if the clone is expanded.

>TRBD2|TRBJ2-3|TRBV27|.
TGTGCCAGCAGAAAACTAGCGGGAGATTCAGATACGCAGTATTTT
CASRKLAGDSDTQYF
>.|TRBJ2-3|TRBV24-1|few
TGTGCCACCAGTGATTCGCCCTCCTTCTCGGTCGCAGATACGCAGTATTTT
CATSDSPSFSVADTQYF
>TRBD2|TRBJ2-7|TRBV11-2|.
TGTGCCAGCAGCACCGGAGCGGGACCCTACGAGCAGTACTTC
CASSTGAGPYEQYF
>.|TRBJ1-6|TRBV20-1|few
TGCAGTGCTAGAGATGCTGGGAGGGGTTCCTATAATTCACCCCTCCACTTT
CSARDAGRGSYNSPLHF
>TRBD2|TRBJ2-3|TRBV4-1|few
TGCGCCAGCAGCCAAGTGTTAGCGGGAGGCACAGATACGCAGTATTTT
CASSQVLAGGTDTQYF
>TRBD1|TRBJ2-5|TRBV6-2/TRBV6-3|once
TGTGCCAGCAGTTACGCTCCGGGACAGGTAGAGACCCAGTACTTC
CASSYAPGQVETQYF
>.|TRBJ2-2|TRBV11-2|many
TGTGCCAGCAGGCCCTTCAAGGGCAGGGTGAACACCGGGGAGCTGTTTTTT
CASRPFKGRVNTGELFF
>.|TRBJ2-5|TRBV20-1|many
TGCAGTACTCGACAGACTCTACAAGAGACCCAGTACTTC
CSTRQTLQETQYF
>TRBD2|TRBJ2-1|TRBV28|once
TGTGCCAGCAGTTTTCGGAGCGGGGGGGCCGGGGATGAGCAGTTCTTC
CASSFRSGGAGDEQFF
>.|TRBJ1-5|TRBV6-2/TRBV6-3|.
TGTGCCAGCAGTTATCTGGGGACTCCTAGCAATCAGCCCCAGCATTTT
CASSYLGTPSNQPQHF
>.|TRBJ2-5|TRBV5-1|.
TGCGCCAGCAGCTTGTTTGTGGGACAAGAGACCCAGTACTTC
CASSLFVGQETQYF
>TRBD1|TRBJ2-5|TRBV27|.
TGTGCCAGCAGTTTACAGGCAGGGGGAGAGACCCAGTACTTC
CASSLQAGGETQYF
>TRBD1|TRBJ2-3|TRBV11-1|few
TGTGCCAGCAGCCATACCCCCTCGGGACAGTCTAGCACAGATACGCAGTATTTT
CASSHTPSGQSSTDTQYF
>.|TRBJ2-7|TRBV20-1|few
TGCAGTGCTACATCCGGGAGAGGGGCCTACGAGCAGTACTTC
CSATSGRGAYEQYF
>TRBD2|TRBJ2-1|TRBV28|.
TGTGCCAGCAATAGCGGGGGGCTTGCCATCTCCTACAATGAGCAGTTCTTC
CASNSGGLAISYNEQFF
>TRBD1|TRBJ1-2|TRBV28|few
TGTGCCAGCAGCCCCTCCGGGACAGACTATGGCTACACCTTC
CASSPSGTDYGYTF
>.|TRBJ2-3|TRBV29-1|few
TGCAGCGTTGAGTCAGGCACCAGAGGAGATACGCAGTATTTT
CSVESGTRGDTQYF
>.|TRBJ1-3|TRBV27|few
TGTGCCAGCAGTTTAGACGGATCCTATGGAAACACCATATATTTT
CASSLDGSYGNTIYF
>.|TRBJ1-5|TRBV7-8|many
TGTGCCAGCAGCCCACTAGCAACAGGGACGTATCAGCCCCAGCATTTT
CASSPLATGTYQPQHF
>.|TRBJ1-2|TRBV29-1|.
TGCAGCGTTGAAGATCCGCCAGGGGAGGATGGCTACACCTTC
CSVEDPPGEDGYTF
>TRBD1|TRBJ2-4|TRBV29-1|many
TGCAGCGTTGAACAGGGGGACGGGATTCAGTACTTC
CSVEQGDGIQYF
>.|TRBJ2-7|TRBV3-1|.
TGTGCCAGCAGCCCAACACTGAGCTCCTACGAGCAGTACTTC
CASSPTLSSYEQYF
>TRBD1|TRBJ2-7|TRBV3-1|few
TGTGCCAGCAGCGTCCCCGGGACAGGGATCTACGAGCAGTACTTC
CASSVPGTGIYEQYF
>.|TRBJ2-7|TRBV5-1|.
TGCGCCAGCAGCTTGGCCTCACAGGCTGAGGAGCAGTACTTC
CASSLASQAEEQYF
>.|TRBJ2-1|TRBV7-6|.
TGTGCCAGCAGCCAAGGGGGGGGCGAGAGTCCCTTTGAGCAGTTCTTC
CASSQGGGESPFEQFF
>.|TRBJ2-3|TRBV30|.
TGTGCCTGGAGTGCACACTCTGGATTGGCAGATACGCAGTATTTT
CAWSAHSGLADTQYF
>TRBD1|TRBJ2-1|TRBV7-2|.
TGTGCCAGCAGTCGTGGGACAGGGGGTTATGAGCAGTTCTTC
CASSRGTGGYEQFF
>.|TRBJ2-4|TRBV30|.
TGTGCCTGGACTTGGCCGGGCCCTGGAAACATTCAGTACTTC
CAWTWPGPGNIQYF
>.|TRBJ1-2|TRBV4-2|.
TGTGCCAGCAGCCAAGATTCCAGCTGGAACTATGGCTACACCTTC
CASSQDSSWNYGYTF
>.|TRBJ1-1|TRBV12-3/TRBV12-4|many
TGTGCCAGCACCCCTGACAGCCCCAACACTGAAGCTTTCTTT
CASTPDSPNTEAFF
>.|TRBJ2-3|TRBV7-2|few
TGTGCCAGCAGCTTACTCGGGGGTTCCGGCACAGATACGCAGTATTTT
CASSLLGGSGTDTQYF
>TRBD1|TRBJ2-3|TRBV18|.
TGTGCCAGCTCACCGGACAGGCCCACAGATACGCAGTATTTT
CASSPDRPTDTQYF
>TRBD1|TRBJ1-1|TRBV10-2|.
TGCGCCAGCAGTGATCAAGACAGGGAGGCTTTCTTT
CASSDQDREAFF
>.|TRBJ2-7|TRBV29-1|few
TGCAGCGGCCGGGACGCCTACGAGCAGTACTTC
CSGRDAYEQYF
>.|TRBJ1-1|TRBV4-3|.
TGCGCCAGCAGCCAAGAGGGCAGATTAGAAGCTTTCTTT
CASSQEGRLEAFF
>.|TRBJ2-7|TRBV19|once
TGTGCCAGTAGTATCACAGGGACGGGGTCCTACCAGCAGTACTTC
CASSITGTGSYQQYF
>.|TRBJ2-2|TRBV5-6|many
TGTGCCAGCAGCCGACTCGACAGGTGGATTCTCGCGAACACCGGGGAGCTGTTTTTT
CASSRLDRWILANTGELFF
>.|TRBJ2-7|TRBV12-3/TRBV12-4|once
TGTGTCAGCAATGCAGATAGCTACGAGCAGTACTTC
CVSNADSYEQYF
>.|TRBJ1-5|TRBV27|few
TGTGCCAGCAGTCATTACGGGGGGATTAATCAGCCCCAGCATTTT
CASSHYGGINQPQHF
>TRBD1|TRBJ2-1|TRBV27|.
TGTGCCAGCAGTTTATGGGGACAGGGAACACATGAGCAGTTCTTC
CASSLWGQGTHEQFF
>.|TRBJ2-1|TRBV11-2|.
TGTGCCAGCAGCCCGCGGACCATTTACAATGAGCAGTTCTTC
CASSPRTIYNEQFF
>.|TRBJ1-5|TRBV12-3/TRBV12-4|.
TGTGCCAGCAGTTTTAACAGGGATAGCAATCAGCCCCAGCATTTT
CASSFNRDSNQPQHF
>.|TRBJ1-1|TRBV7-8|few
TGTGCCAGCAGCTTAGGGCGAGGGGACACTGAAGCTTTCTTT
CASSLGRGDTEAFF
>TRBD1|TRBJ2-3|TRBV6-5|few
TGTGCCAGCAGTTCAACGCGACAGGGGAAATCGCAGTATTTT
CASSSTRQGKSQYF
>.|TRBJ1-1|TRBV12-3/TRBV12-4|few
TGTGCCAGCAGTTTATCCGTCCGGGCCACTGAAGCTTTCTTT
CASSLSVRATEAFF
>TRBD2|TRBJ2-5|TRBV28|.
TGTGCCAGCAGTTTATCTGGGACTAAAAGACAAGAGACCCAGTACTTC
CASSLSGTKRQETQYF